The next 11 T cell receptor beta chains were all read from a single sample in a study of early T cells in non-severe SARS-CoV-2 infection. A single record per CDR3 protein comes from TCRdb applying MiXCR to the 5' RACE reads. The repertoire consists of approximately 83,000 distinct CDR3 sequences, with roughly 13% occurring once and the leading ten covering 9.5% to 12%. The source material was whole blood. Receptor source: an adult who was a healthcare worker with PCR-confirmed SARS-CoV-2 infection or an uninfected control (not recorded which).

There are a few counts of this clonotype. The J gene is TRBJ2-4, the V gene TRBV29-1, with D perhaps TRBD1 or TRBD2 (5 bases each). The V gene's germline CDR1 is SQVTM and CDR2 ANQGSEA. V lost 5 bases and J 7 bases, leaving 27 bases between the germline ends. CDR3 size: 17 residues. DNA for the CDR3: TGCAGCGTTCTGAAACTTGCCTCGGGGCGTTTGGGGAACATTCAGTACTTC. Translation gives CSVLKLASGRLGNIQYF. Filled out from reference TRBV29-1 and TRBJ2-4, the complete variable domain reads SAVISQKPSRDICQRGTSLTIQCQVDSQVTMMFWYRQQPGQSLTLIATANQGSEATYESGFVIDKFPISRPNLTFSTLTVSNMSPEDSSIYLCSVLKLASGRLGNIQYFGAGTRLSVL.

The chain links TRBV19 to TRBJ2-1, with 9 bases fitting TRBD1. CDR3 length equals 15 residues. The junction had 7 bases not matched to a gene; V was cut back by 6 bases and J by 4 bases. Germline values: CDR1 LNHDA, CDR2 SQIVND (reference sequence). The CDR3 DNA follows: TGTGCCAGTAGCAGATCGGGACAGGGTTACAATGAGCAGTTCTTC. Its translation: CASSRSGQGYNEQFF.

Here the CDR3 reads CASSRGTNLNEQFF. The CDR3 DNA is TGCGCCAGCAGCCGCGGGACTAACCTCAATGAGCAGTTCTTC. The chain uses TRBV5-1 and TRBJ2-1; 7 nucleotides agree with TRBD2. The CDR3 consists of 14 residues. The ends lost 4 bases at V and 6 bases at J; junction bases unmatched: 7. The germline V gene encodes CDR1 SGHRS and CDR2 YFSETQ.

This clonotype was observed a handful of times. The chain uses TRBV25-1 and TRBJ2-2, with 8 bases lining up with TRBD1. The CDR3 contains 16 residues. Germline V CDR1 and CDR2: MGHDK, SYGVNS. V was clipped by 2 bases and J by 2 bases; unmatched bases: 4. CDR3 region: CASSEPRGQNTGELFF. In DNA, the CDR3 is TGTGCCAGCAGTGAACCCAGGGGGCAAAACACCGGGGAGCTGTTTTTT.

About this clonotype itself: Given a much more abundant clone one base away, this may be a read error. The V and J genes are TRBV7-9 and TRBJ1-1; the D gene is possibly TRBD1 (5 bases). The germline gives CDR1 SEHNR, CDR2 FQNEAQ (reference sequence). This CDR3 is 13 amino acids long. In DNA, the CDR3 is TGTGTCAGCAGCCTGCAGGGTAACACTGAAGCTTTCTTT. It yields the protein CVSSLQGNTEAFF.

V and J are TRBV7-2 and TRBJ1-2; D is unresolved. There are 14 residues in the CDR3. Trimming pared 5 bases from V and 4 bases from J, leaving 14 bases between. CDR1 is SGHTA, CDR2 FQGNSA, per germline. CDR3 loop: CASSLSQSTYGYTF. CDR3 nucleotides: TGTGCCAGCAGCCTTTCACAGTCTACCTATGGCTACACCTTC.

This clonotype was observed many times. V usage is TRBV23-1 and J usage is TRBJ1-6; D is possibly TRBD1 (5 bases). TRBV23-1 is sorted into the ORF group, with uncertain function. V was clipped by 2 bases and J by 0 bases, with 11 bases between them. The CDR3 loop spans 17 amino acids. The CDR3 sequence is CASSQPGRSSYNSPLHF. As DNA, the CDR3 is TGCGCCAGCAGTCAACCGGGACGGAGCTCCTATAATTCACCCCTCCACTTT.

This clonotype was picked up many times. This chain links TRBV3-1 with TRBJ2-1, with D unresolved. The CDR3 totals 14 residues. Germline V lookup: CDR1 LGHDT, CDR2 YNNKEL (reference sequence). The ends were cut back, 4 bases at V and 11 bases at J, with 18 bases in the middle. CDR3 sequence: CASSPANANPKQFF. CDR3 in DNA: TGTGCCAGCAGCCCAGCCAATGCCAACCCAAAGCAGTTCTTC.

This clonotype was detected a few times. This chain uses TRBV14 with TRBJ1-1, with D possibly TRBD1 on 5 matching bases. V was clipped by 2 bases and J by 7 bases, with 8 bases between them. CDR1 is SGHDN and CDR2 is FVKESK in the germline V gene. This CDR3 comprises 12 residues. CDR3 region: CASSQYDSEAFF. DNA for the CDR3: TGTGCCAGCAGCCAATACGACAGTGAAGCTTTCTTT.

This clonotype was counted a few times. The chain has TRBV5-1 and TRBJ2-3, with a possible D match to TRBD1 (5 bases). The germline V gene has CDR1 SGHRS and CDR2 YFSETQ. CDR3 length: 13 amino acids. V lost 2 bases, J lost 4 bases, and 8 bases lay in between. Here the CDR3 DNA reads TGCGCCAGCAGCTTTCAGGGTGCAGATACGCAGTATTTT. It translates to CASSFQGADTQYF.

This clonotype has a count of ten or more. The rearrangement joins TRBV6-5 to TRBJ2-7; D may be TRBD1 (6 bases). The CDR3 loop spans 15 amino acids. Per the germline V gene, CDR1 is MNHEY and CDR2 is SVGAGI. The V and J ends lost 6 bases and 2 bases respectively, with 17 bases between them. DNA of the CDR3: TGTGCCAGCAGCCGTGGTCAGGGGCGGACCTACGAGCAGTACTTC. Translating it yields CASSRGQGRTYEQYF.